Listed below are T cell receptor beta chains from one sample, sequenced in a study of T-cell memory formation after mild COVID-19. TCRdb used MiXCR to reprocess the 5' RACE reads, holding one entry per CDR3 protein. The repertoire holds around 440,000 distinct CDR3 sequences, with roughly 18% as singletons. What was sequenced was PBMCs or a T cell subset sorted from them (not recorded which). The origin of the receptors is an adult woman who had mild COVID-19 (a few samples of this study predate the infection). Cell type and time point are not known. Each CDR3 is given with its conserved first and last residue. The order of the fields is J gene, D gene, clone size, V gene, CDR3 protein, CDR3 DNA. A D gene is named only where the DNA matches it firmly. Where a row states a size, it is once, few, many or the class of an expanded clone; other rows omit it.

J: TRBJ2-1; D: .; size: few; V: TRBV5-1; CDR3: CASRKEDEQFF; DNA: TGCGCCAGCAGGAAGGAAGATGAGCAGTTCTTC
J: TRBJ1-1; D: .; size: few; V: TRBV5-1; CDR3: CASSPSSAGAAFF; DNA: TGCGCCAGCAGCCCCTCCTCGGCAGGGGCAGCTTTCTTT
J: TRBJ2-3; D: .; size: .; V: TRBV7-5; CDR3: CISVPEVPSPLECGTEGTDTQYF; DNA: .
J: TRBJ2-1; D: .; size: .; V: TRBV9; CDR3: CASGLGGEWNEQFF; DNA: TGTGCCAGCGGTCTAGGGGGGGAGTGGAATGAGCAGTTCTTC
J: TRBJ2-1; D: TRBD2; size: .; V: TRBV10-3; CDR3: CAIGGVTSENEQFF; DNA: TGTGCCATCGGCGGGGTGACTAGCGAGAATGAGCAGTTCTTC
J: TRBJ2-5; D: .; size: few; V: TRBV27; CDR3: CASSSSYVETQYF; DNA: TGTGCCAGCAGTTCTAGCTACGTGGAGACCCAGTACTTC
J: TRBJ1-2; D: .; size: .; V: TRBV12-3/TRBV12-4; CDR3: CASSLGGHYGYTF; DNA: TGTGCCAGCAGTTTGGGCGGCCACTATGGCTACACCTTC
J: TRBJ1-1; D: .; size: .; V: TRBV15; CDR3: CATSRDRVRTPFF; DNA: TGTGCCACCAGCAGAGATCGAGTGCGTACGCCTTTCTTT
J: TRBJ2-3; D: TRBD2; size: .; V: TRBV5-1; CDR3: CASSPGTSGYPDTQYF; DNA: TGCGCCAGCAGCCCGGGGACTAGCGGGTACCCAGATACGCAGTATTTT
J: TRBJ2-7; D: TRBD2; size: many; V: TRBV2; CDR3: CASSEGIREGSYEQYF; DNA: TGTGCCAGCAGTGAAGGGATTAGGGAGGGCTCCTACGAGCAGTACTTC
J: TRBJ2-1; D: .; size: few; V: TRBV24-1; CDR3: CATSDSRGNEQFF; DNA: TGTGCCACCAGTGATTCGCGGGGTAATGAGCAGTTCTTC
J: TRBJ1-5; D: .; size: .; V: TRBV7-8; CDR3: CASSGYGGVQPQHF; DNA: TGTGCCAGCAGCGGGTATGGGGGGGTTCAGCCCCAGCATTTT
J: TRBJ2-1; D: TRBD2; size: few; V: TRBV7-8; CDR3: CAINSGSPLYEQFF; DNA: TGTGCCATCAATAGCGGGAGTCCTCTCTATGAGCAGTTCTTC
J: TRBJ1-1; D: .; size: few; V: TRBV30; CDR3: CASAAGEAFF; DNA: TGTGCCTCCGCCGCAGGTGAAGCTTTCTTT
J: TRBJ2-5; D: .; size: .; V: TRBV7-8; CDR3: CASTRSRLTYQETQYF; DNA: TGTGCCAGCACCCGAAGCAGACTAACGTACCAAGAGACCCAGTACTTC
J: TRBJ2-5; D: .; size: .; V: TRBV4-1; CDR3: CASSQGRLETQYF; DNA: TGCGCCAGCAGCCAAGGCCGACTGGAGACCCAGTACTTC
J: TRBJ1-2; D: .; size: .; V: TRBV5-1; CDR3: CASSLAPPNYGYTF; DNA: TGCGCCAGCAGCTTGGCTCCACCTAACTATGGCTACACCTTC
J: TRBJ1-1; D: .; size: .; V: TRBV7-9; CDR3: CASSNGLSNTEAFF; DNA: TGTGCCAGCAGCAATGGGCTCTCGAACACTGAAGCTTTCTTT
J: TRBJ2-7; D: TRBD2; size: few; V: TRBV4-1; CDR3: CASSQVGLGSSYEQYF; DNA: TGCGCCAGCAGCCAAGTTGGACTAGGTAGTTCCTACGAGCAGTACTTC
J: TRBJ2-5; D: .; size: few; V: TRBV7-9; CDR3: CASSLDAGYQETQYF; DNA: TGTGCCAGCAGCTTAGACGCAGGGTACCAAGAGACCCAGTACTTC
J: TRBJ2-5; D: .; size: .; V: TRBV6-2/TRBV6-3; CDR3: CASSYPRTLPGETQYF; DNA: TGTGCCAGCAGTTACCCCAGGACCCTCCCAGGGGAGACCCAGTACTTC
J: TRBJ2-7; D: TRBD2; size: once; V: TRBV7-9; CDR3: CASKAGVPLYEQYF; DNA: TGTGCCAGCAAGGCGGGGGTCCCACTGTACGAGCAGTACTTC
J: TRBJ1-2; D: TRBD1; size: .; V: TRBV19; CDR3: CASSIGTAVYGYTF; DNA: TGTGCCAGTAGTATCGGGACAGCCGTCTATGGCTACACCTTC
J: TRBJ2-1; D: .; size: few; V: TRBV15; CDR3: CATSRVGTSSYNEQFF; DNA: TGTGCCACCAGCAGAGTGGGGACGAGCTCCTACAATGAGCAGTTCTTC
J: TRBJ1-1; D: .; size: .; V: TRBV7-8; CDR3: CASSLDGVLSEAFF; DNA: TGTGCCAGCAGCTTAGACGGGGTACTATCGGAAGCTTTCTTT
J: TRBJ1-6; D: .; size: few; V: TRBV4-1; CDR3: CASSPRRDTPLHF; DNA: TGCGCCAGCAGCCCTCGTCGGGACACACCCCTCCACTTT
J: TRBJ2-7; D: TRBD2; size: many; V: TRBV7-2; CDR3: CASSLGERGGSYEQYF; DNA: TGTGCCAGCAGCTTAGGGGAGCGGGGCGGGTCCTACGAGCAGTACTTC
J: TRBJ2-1; D: .; size: few; V: TRBV19; CDR3: CASSIRRVPYNEQFF; DNA: TGTGCCAGTAGTATACGCAGGGTTCCCTACAATGAGCAGTTCTTC
J: TRBJ1-3; D: .; size: .; V: TRBV9; CDR3: CASSDWGTGNTIYF; DNA: TGTGCCAGCAGCGATTGGGGGACTGGAAACACCATATATTTT
J: TRBJ2-7; D: .; size: .; V: TRBV7-9; CDR3: CASSYPGEQYF; DNA: TGTGCCAGCAGCTACCCGGGAGAGCAGTACTTC
J: TRBJ2-1; D: TRBD2; size: .; V: TRBV20-1; CDR3: CSAGLSGTGSYNEQFF; DNA: TGCAGTGCTGGCCTAAGCGGGACCGGCTCCTACAATGAGCAGTTCTTC
J: TRBJ2-3; D: .; size: .; V: TRBV19; CDR3: CASSIRTGSTDTQYF; DNA: TGTGCCAGTAGTATCCGAACAGGGTCCACAGATACGCAGTATTTT
J: TRBJ2-7; D: TRBD2; size: many; V: TRBV9; CDR3: CASSSASGSSYEQYF; DNA: TGTGCCAGCAGCTCGGCTAGCGGTAGCTCCTACGAGCAGTACTTC